This T cell receptor (beta chain) was sequenced in a study of blood T cell dynamics during melanoma immunotherapy. About the research overall: First-line therapy was either pembrolizumab or nivolumab with ipilimumab for metastatic melanoma.

Time point: week 3, after first cycle of checkpoint inhibitor. Apart from two fast progressors, RECIST 1.1 response was judged 12 weeks post-infusion. With 5 bases removed from V and 10 bases from J, the gap between germline ends came to 13 bases. Germline V gene lookup returns CDR1 SGHRS and CDR2 YFSETQ. The CDR3 runs to 13 residues. Using immunoSEQ multiplex PCR, the repertoire was profiled, and TCRdb retains in-frame clones only, with some absent. In the table there are around 6,200 clones, 80% of which are singletons. The receptor comes from a human donor with melanoma. The chain has TRBV5-1 and TRBJ1-6; the D gene is possibly TRBD1 (6 bases). This sample comprised blood, obtained from a patient treated with checkpoint blockade. CDR3 bases: TGCGCCAGCAGTGACAGGATCGGCTCACCCCTCCACTTT. Translation: CASSDRIGSPLHF.